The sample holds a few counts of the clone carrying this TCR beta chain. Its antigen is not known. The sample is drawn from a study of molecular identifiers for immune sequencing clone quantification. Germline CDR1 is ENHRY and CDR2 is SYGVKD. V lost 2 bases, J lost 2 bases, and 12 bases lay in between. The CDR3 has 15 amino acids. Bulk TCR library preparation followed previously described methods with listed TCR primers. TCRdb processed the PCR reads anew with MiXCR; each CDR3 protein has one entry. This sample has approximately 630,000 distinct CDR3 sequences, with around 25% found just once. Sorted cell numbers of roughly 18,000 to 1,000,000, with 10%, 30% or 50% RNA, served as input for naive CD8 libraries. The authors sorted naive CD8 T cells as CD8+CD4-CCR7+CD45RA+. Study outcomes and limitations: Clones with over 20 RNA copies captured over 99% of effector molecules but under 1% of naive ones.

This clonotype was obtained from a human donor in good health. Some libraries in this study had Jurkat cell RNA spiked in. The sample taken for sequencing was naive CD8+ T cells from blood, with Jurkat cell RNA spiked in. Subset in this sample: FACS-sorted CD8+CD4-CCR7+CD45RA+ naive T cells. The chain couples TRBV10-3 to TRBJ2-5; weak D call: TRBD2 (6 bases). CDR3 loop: CAISEGSSGQETQYF. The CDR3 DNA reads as TGTGCCATCAGTGAGGGGAGTAGCGGACAAGAGACCCAGTACTTC.